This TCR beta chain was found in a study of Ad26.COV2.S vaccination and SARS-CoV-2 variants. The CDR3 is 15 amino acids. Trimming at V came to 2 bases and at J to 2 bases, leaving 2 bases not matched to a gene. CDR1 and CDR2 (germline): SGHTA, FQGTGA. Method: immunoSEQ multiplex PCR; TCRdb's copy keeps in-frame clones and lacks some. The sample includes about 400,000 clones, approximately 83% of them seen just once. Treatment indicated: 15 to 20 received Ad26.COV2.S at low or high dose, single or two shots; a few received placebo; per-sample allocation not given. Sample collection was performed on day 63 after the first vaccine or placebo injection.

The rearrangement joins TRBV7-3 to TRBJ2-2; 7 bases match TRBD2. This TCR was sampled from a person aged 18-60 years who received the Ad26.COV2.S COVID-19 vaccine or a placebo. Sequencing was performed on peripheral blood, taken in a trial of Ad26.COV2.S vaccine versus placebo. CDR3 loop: CASSLVAGNTGELFF. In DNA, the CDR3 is TGTGCCAGCAGCTTAGTAGCGGGTAACACCGGGGAGCTGTTTTTT.